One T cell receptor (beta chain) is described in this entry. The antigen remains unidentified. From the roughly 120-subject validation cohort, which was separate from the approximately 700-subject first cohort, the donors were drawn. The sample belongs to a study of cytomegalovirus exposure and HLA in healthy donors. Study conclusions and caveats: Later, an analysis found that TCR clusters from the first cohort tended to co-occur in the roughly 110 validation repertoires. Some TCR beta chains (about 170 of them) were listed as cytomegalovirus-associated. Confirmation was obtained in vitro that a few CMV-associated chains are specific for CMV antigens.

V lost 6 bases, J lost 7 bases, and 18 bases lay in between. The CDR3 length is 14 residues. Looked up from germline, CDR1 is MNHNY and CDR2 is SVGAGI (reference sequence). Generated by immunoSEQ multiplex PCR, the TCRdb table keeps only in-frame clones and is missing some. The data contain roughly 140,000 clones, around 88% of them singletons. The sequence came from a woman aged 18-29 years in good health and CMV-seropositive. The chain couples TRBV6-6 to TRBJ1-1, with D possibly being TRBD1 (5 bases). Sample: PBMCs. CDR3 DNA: TGTGCCAGCAGCAAAAAACCCAGGGCTAGTGAAGCTTTCTTT. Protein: CASSKKPRASEAFF.